This entry concerns a single TCR beta chain. The antigen it recognizes is unknown. Per-base qualities were not stored, and no clone one base away is much larger. The entry originates in a study of blood T cell repertoires in COVID-19 (TCRdb year 2020). In the study overall: Collaborator samples came from the United States, Italy and Spain and covered acute and convalescent phases of COVID-19. The prospective study material was composed of cDNA or gDNA derived from T cells, B-cell-depleted T cells, or PBMCs. The dataset comprised deeply sampled blood TCRbeta repertoires from subjects exposed to, actively infected with, or recovered from COVID-19. The repertoires were made available in a free public database intended to serve as a resource for research on the immune response to SARS-CoV-2. The samples were drawn from the first 160 participants of the ongoing ImmuneRACE study and from 1,254 subjects provided by 6 global collaborators. The sample metadata nearly always contained a de-identified subject ID, COVID-19 status, age in years and sex. Where available, HLA class I and class II types were obtained from metadata supplied by the sample provider rather than from assay-based typing.

Deletion took 5 bases off V and 11 bases off J, with a span of 18 bases between the germline ends. The germline V gene encodes CDR1 SGHTA and CDR2 FQGNSA. Spanning cysteine to phenylalanine, the CDR3 consists of 13 amino acids. Of the read, only the CDR3 DNA is kept; its 39 bases are in frame from base 1. TCRbeta CDR3 regions were amplified from genomic DNA using the immunoSEQ Assay, a bias-controlled multiplex PCR. The authors processed their data as follows. Nucleated cell counts per sample were estimated from amplification of reference gene primers within the assay. Sequence reads were collapsed and filtered to measure the absolute abundance of every unique TCRbeta CDR3 rearrangement. For each sample, productive Simpson clonality was calculated as the square root of Simpson's diversity index over productive rearrangements. Drawn from immuneACCESS, this table holds only the in-frame rearrangements with V and J called that TCRdb kept. Clones are partly lost; checked studies trace under half to an unresolved V gene and leave the rest unexplained. D and trimming were read from the DNA, whereas the V and J calls and clone size are those reported in that table. Across this sample there are almost 400,000 clones, with roughly 91% seen only once. 1.7% of the sample belongs to the ten largest clones.

Enrolling through a virtual design, the prospective study's participants ranged in age from roughly 18 to 95 years and lived across about two dozen United States geographic areas. To assign participants to cohorts, the prospective study relied on clinical history that participants themselves reported in a screening survey and a study questionnaire. ImmuneRACE Cohort 3 recovered participants were defined by two consecutive negative NP/OP PCR tests, healthcare professional clearance, or symptom resolution. Mobile phlebotomists in the prospective study collected whole blood, serum and a nasopharyngeal or oropharyngeal swab from every participant. Participants in the prospective study had the option to provide additional blood draws and questionnaires over a 2-month period. Before DNA extraction, blood samples from the prospective study were shipped at room temperature or frozen. The study at large found these results: Clinical and demographic metadata were provided uncurated, with the amount varying by source and participant.

The source material was PBMCs or T cells enriched from blood (not recorded which). The chain is encoded by TRBV7-2 joined to TRBJ1-1, with no reliable assignment of the D segment. The sequence came from a woman aged 25 to 39 who had recovered from COVID-19. The CDR3 protein: CASSVTGSVGAFF. The bases are TGTGCCAGCAGCGTAACGGGGTCCGTAGGGGCTTTCTTT.